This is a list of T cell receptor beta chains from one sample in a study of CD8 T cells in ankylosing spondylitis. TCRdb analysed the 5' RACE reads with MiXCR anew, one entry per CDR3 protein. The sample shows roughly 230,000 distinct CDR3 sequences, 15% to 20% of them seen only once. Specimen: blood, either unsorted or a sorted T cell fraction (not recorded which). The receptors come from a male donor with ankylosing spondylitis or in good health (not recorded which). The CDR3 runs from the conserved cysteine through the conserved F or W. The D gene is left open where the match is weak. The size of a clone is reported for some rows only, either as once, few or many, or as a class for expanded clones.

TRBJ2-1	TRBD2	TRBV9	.	CASSVDSGSSYNEQFF	TGTGCCAGCAGCGTAGACAGCGGGAGCTCCTACAATGAGCAGTTCTTC
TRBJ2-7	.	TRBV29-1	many	CSVEYGDTYEQYF	TGCAGCGTTGAATATGGGGACACCTACGAGCAGTACTTC
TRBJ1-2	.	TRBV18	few	CASSPSDVLDGNYGYTF	TGTGCCAGCTCACCAAGCGACGTCCTCGACGGTAACTATGGCTACACCTTC
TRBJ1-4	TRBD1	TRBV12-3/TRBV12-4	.	CASSFTGVEKLFF	TGTGCCAGCAGTTTTACAGGGGTTGAAAAACTGTTTTTT
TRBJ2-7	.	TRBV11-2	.	CASSLETPERGSYEQYF	TGTGCCAGCAGCTTAGAGACGCCCGAAAGGGGATCCTACGAGCAGTACTTC
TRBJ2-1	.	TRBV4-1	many	CATSAGGGLVGSRLNEQFF	TGCGCCACCAGTGCCGGTGGAGGCCTCGTGGGTTCTAGGCTCAATGAGCAGTTCTTC
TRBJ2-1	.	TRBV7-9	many	CASSSDPSSYNEQFF	TGTGCCAGCAGTTCGGACCCTAGCTCCTACAATGAGCAGTTCTTC
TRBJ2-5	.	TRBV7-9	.	CASSPIETQYF	TGTGCCAGCAGCCCAATAGAGACCCAGTACTTC
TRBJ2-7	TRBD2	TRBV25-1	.	CASTSGSWNEQYF	TGTGCCAGCACCAGCGGGAGTTGGAACGAGCAGTACTTC
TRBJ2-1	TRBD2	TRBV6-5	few	CASSSGGTSYNEQFF	TGTGCCAGCAGTTCGGGAGGGACCTCCTACAATGAGCAGTTCTTC
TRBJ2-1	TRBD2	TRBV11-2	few	CASSLGGLAGVGSSYNEQFF	TGTGCCAGCAGCTTAGGCGGGCTAGCGGGAGTGGGCAGCTCCTACAATGAGCAGTTCTTC
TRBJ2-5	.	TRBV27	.	CASSLRGSDRETQYF	TGTGCCAGCAGTTTACGTGGCTCCGACAGGGAGACCCAGTACTTC
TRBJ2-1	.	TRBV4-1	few	CASSQIEHNEQFF	TGCGCCAGCAGCCAGATCGAACACAATGAGCAGTTCTTC
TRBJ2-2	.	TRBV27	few	CASSPMGGPGELFF	TGTGCCAGCAGTCCCATGGGGGGCCCCGGGGAGCTGTTTTTT
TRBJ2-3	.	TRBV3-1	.	CASSQVWASTDTQYF	TGTGCCAGCAGCCAAGTTTGGGCTAGCACAGATACGCAGTATTTT
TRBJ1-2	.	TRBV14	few	CASSQSTGYGYTF	TGTGCCAGCAGCCAAAGTACAGGGTATGGCTACACCTTC
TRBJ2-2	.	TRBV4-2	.	CASSPRQNTGELFF	TGTGCCAGCAGCCCGCGACAGAACACCGGGGAGCTGTTTTTT
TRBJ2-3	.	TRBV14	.	CASSHDSGGLSTDTQYF	TGTGCCAGCAGCCACGATTCTGGCGGGTTGAGCACAGATACGCAGTATTTT
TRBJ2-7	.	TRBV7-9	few	CASSFSNRDYEQYF	TGTGCCAGCAGCTTCAGTAACCGGGACTACGAGCAGTACTTC
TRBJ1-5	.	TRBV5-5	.	CASANPEGLNQPQHF	TGTGCCAGCGCAAACCCTGAGGGCCTCAATCAGCCCCAGCATTTT
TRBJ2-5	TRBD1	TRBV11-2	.	CASSLVTPLDRGIGETQYF	TGTGCCAGCAGCTTAGTCACACCTTTGGACAGGGGGATTGGGGAGACCCAGTACTTC
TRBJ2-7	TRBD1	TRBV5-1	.	CASSLDRGHSYEQYF	TGCGCCAGCAGCTTGGACAGGGGGCACTCCTACGAGCAGTACTTC
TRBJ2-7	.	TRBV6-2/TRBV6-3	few	CASSQLEPYEQYF	TGTGCCAGCAGCCAACTAGAACCCTACGAGCAGTACTTC
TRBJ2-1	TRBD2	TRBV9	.	CASSPRILAGTYNEQFF	TGTGCCAGCAGCCCCCGTATACTAGCGGGAACCTACAATGAGCAGTTCTTC
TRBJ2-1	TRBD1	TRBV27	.	CASRQGQGYNEQFF	TGTGCCAGCAGACAAGGACAGGGCTACAATGAGCAGTTCTTC
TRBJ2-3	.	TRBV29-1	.	CSVEIRGTSTDTQYF	TGCAGCGTTGAAATTAGGGGAACTAGCACAGATACGCAGTATTTT
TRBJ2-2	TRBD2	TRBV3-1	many	CASSQGLAGAGELFF	TGTGCCAGCAGCCAAGGGCTAGCGGGAGCCGGGGAGCTGTTTTTT
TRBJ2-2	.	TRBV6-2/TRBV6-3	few	CASTERNTGELFF	TGTGCCAGCACCGAGCGGAACACCGGGGAGCTGTTTTTT
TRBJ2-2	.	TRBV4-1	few	CASSQDRFSGVELTGELFF	TGCGCCAGCAGCCAAGATCGGTTTTCGGGGGTCGAACTCACCGGGGAGCTGTTTTTT
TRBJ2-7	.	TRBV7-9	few	CASSLTSPLYEQYF	TGTGCCAGCAGCCTCACAAGTCCTCTCTACGAGCAGTACTTC
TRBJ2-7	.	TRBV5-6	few	CASSPDRTSYEQYF	TGTGCCAGCAGCCCAGACCGGACGTCCTACGAGCAGTACTTC
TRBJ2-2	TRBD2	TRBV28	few	CASGLVTGELFF	TGTGCCAGCGGACTAGTCACCGGGGAGCTGTTTTTT
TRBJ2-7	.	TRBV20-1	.	CSARDSGSSYEQYF	TGCAGTGCTAGAGATAGTGGTAGCTCCTACGAGCAGTACTTC
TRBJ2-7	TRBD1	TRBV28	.	CASSIRDRGYEQYF	TGTGCCAGCAGCATAAGGGACAGGGGGTACGAGCAGTACTTC
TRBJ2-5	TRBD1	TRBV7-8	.	CASSLPGQGQETQYF	TGTGCCAGCAGCTTACCAGGACAGGGACAAGAGACCCAGTACTTC
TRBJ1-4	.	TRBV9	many	CASSVGSQSALFF	TGTGCCAGCAGCGTAGGGTCACAGTCAGCACTGTTTTTT
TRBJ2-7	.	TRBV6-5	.	CASSSVGEPSYEQYF	TGTGCCAGCAGTTCCGTGGGAGAGCCCTCCTACGAGCAGTACTTC
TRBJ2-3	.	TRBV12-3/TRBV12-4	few	CATAPPLGADTQYF	TGTGCGACCGCCCCCCCACTAGGAGCAGATACGCAGTATTTT
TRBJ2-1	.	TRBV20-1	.	CSAALGGEQFF	TGCAGTGCTGCCTTAGGGGGAGAGCAGTTCTTC
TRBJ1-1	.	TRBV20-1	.	CSASTDLNTEAFF	TGCAGTGCAAGTACCGACCTGAACACTGAAGCTTTCTTT
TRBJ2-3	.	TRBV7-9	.	CAATRETGTDTQYF	TGTGCGGCGACCAGGGAGACGGGGACAGATACGCAGTATTTT